Described below is a single TCR beta chain sequence and its context. As yet, its antigen is unknown. This sample stems from a study of cytomegalovirus exposure and HLA in healthy donors. PCR amplification relied on 60 Vbeta primers (plus 13 Jbeta primers). The assay was immunoSEQ multiplex PCR, and TCRdb's table has in-frame clones only and misses some. This table holds tens of thousands of clones. General study points: Most likely, a cluster of highly shared sequence variants arose as a sequencing artifact. A later analysis showed that HLA-associated TCR beta chains had undergone more clonal expansion than equally common others.

V gave up 6 bases and J gave up 3 bases; unmatched junction bases: 8. CDR3 length: 14 residues. Germline loops: CDR1 PRHDT, CDR2 FYEKMQ (reference sequence). The sequenced sample was PBMCs. The J gene is TRBJ2-7, the V gene TRBV13; 7 bases fit TRBD1. This sequence was found in a man between 50 and 59 years old in good health and CMV-seronegative. The CDR3 loop is CASSSIQGSYEQYF. The CDR3 DNA sequence: TGTGCCAGCAGTTCCATACAGGGGAGCTACGAGCAGTACTTC.